Listed here is a single T cell receptor beta chain. Original handling: The authors estimated nucleated cell counts from reference gene primer amplification. TCRdb's copy holds only in-frame clones and misses some; the assay was immunoSEQ multiplex PCR. That table gives V, J and clone size, and the DNA gave D and trimming. Counted here are some 83,000 clones, roughly nine tenths occurring once; the ten biggest clones make up more than 15%. Per the germline V gene, CDR1 is SGHAT and CDR2 is FQNNGV. This CDR3 spans 15 amino acids. Trimming removed 8 bases from V and 2 bases from J; junction bases left unmatched: 4. This sample was taken from a study of blood T cell repertoires in COVID-19. Study background: The United States, Italy and Spain provided the acute and convalescent COVID-19 samples. The analysed material was cDNA or gDNA that came from T cells, B-cell-depleted T cells, or PBMCs.

The chain recombines TRBV11-2 with TRBJ2-5; 14 bases fit TRBD2. This sequence originates from a man older than 75 in a cohort sampled during active COVID-19. Sample: peripheral blood. The CDR3 DNA follows: TGTGCCAGCCGACTAGCGGGGGGGGTGCAAGAGACCCAGTACTTC. Amino acids: CASRLAGGVQETQYF.